Sequencing of this T cell receptor (beta chain) was carried out in a study of blood T cell repertoires in COVID-19. At the level of the study: Sites across the United States, Italy and Spain contributed samples from acute and convalescent COVID-19. The analysed material was cDNA or gDNA that came from T cells, B-cell-depleted T cells, or PBMCs.

Measured with immunoSEQ multiplex PCR; TCRdb has only the in-frame clones, and not every one. The sample lists around 140,000 clones, about four fifths occurring once. The sample consisted of PBMCs or T cells enriched from blood (not recorded which). The receptor was derived from a woman aged 50 to 65 with acute COVID-19.

The CDR3 spells CASSIEGQPNQPQHF. The CDR3 bases are TGTGCCAGTAGTATAGAGGGGCAGCCCAATCAGCCCCAGCATTTT. The V gene is TRBV19, the J gene TRBJ1-5, with D perhaps TRBD1 (5 bases). The CDR3 extends over 15 amino acids. Trimming removed 0 bases from V and 3 bases from J, with 9 bases in between. Germline V gene lookup returns CDR1 LNHDA and CDR2 SQIVND (reference sequence). Filled out from reference TRBV19 and TRBJ1-5, the complete variable domain reads DGGITQSPKYLFRKEGQNVTLSCEQNLNHDAMYWYRQDPGQGLRLIYYSQIVNDFQKGDIAEGYSVSREKKESFPLTVTSAQKNPTAFYLCASSIEGQPNQPQHFGDGTRLSIL.